This T cell receptor (beta chain) was recorded in a study of CD8+CD57+ T cells in acquired aplastic anemia. Across the whole study: In CD4+ cells, healthy donors produced an average of about 11 million reads.

The template for TCR beta VDJ and CDR3 sequence profiling was genomic DNA. Each CDR3 protein gets one entry after TCRdb re-called the reads with MiXCR. In the table there are 65,000 to 85,000 distinct CDR3 sequences, roughly half of which are singletons. This CDR3 comprises 16 residues. V lost 2 bases, J lost 5 bases, and 8 bases stayed unmatched. Germline-derived CDR1 and CDR2 are SNHLY and FYNNEI. The sequenced sample was sorted CD4+, CD8+, or CD8+CD57+ T cells (not recorded which) from PBMCs. J is TRBJ1-1 and V is TRBV2, with 10 nucleotides matching TRBD1. The receptor's source is a human donor in good health, serving as a control. This CDR3 reads CASSEPGQGRNTEAFF. The CDR3 DNA sequence: TGTGCCAGCAGTGAACCGGGACAGGGGAGAAATACTGAAGCTTTCTTT.